One and the same sample provided the 32 T cell receptor beta chains below, sequenced in a study of blood T cell repertoires in COVID-19. The method was immunoSEQ multiplex PCR; TCRdb's version includes in-frame clones alone and lacks a portion of them. The sample has about 230,000 clones, 70% to 90% seen once. Sequencing was carried out using peripheral blood. These receptors came from a young woman who had recovered from COVID-19.

Only a few counts were recorded for this clone. The chain employs TRBV7-3 and TRBJ2-2; 10 bases are a match to TRBD2. Germline V CDR1 and CDR2: SGHTA, FQGTGA. Losses at the gene ends were 4 bases for V and 4 bases for J; bases not matched to a gene: 15. CDR3 length equals 19 residues. The CDR3 is CASSSQRASGSRGTGELFF. In DNA form, the CDR3 reads TGTGCCAGCAGCTCACAACGGGCTAGCGGGAGTCGAGGCACCGGGGAGCTGTTTTTT.

The CDR3 region has the DNA TGTGCCAGCAGCAAAGAGGATCAGCGGGGCCTCTCGAGGACAAAGACCGGGGAGCTGTTTTTT. This gives the protein CASSKEDQRGLSRTKTGELFF. This chain uses TRBV21-1 with TRBJ2-2; TRBD2 is the table's D call and was not checked against the DNA. TRBV21-1 is a known pseudogene. This CDR3 has 21 amino acids.

The chain employs TRBV6-2 or TRBV6-3 and TRBJ2-3, with 10 nucleotides matching TRBD2. The CDR3 contains 18 residues. After removal of 2 bases from V and 4 bases from J, the junction contained 12 bases not matched to a gene. The germline CDR1 and CDR2 sequences are MNHEY and SVGEGT. This CDR3 reads CASSYRPTSGIRPDTQYF. As DNA, the CDR3 is TGTGCCAGCAGTTACCGTCCAACTAGCGGGATAAGACCAGATACGCAGTATTTT.

This chain connects TRBV24-1 to TRBJ1-1; D might be TRBD1 (5 bases). The CDR3 has 13 amino acids. With 0 bases removed from V and 9 bases from J, the gap between germline ends came to 10 bases. From germline, CDR1 is KGHDR and CDR2 SFDVKD. CDR3 sequence (DNA): TGTGCCACCAGTGATTTGTTCCAGGGTAAAGCTTTCTTT. Its translation is CATSDLFQGKAFF.

V usage is TRBV14 and J usage is TRBJ2-2, with D perhaps matching TRBD2 (5 bases). The length of the CDR3 is 15 residues. The V gene lost 5 bases and the J gene lost 3 bases, with 13 bases spanning the gap. Per the germline V gene, CDR1 is SGHDN and CDR2 is FVKESK. CDR3 in DNA: TGTGCCAGCAGCAGGTTTAGCGCGCACACCGGGGAGCTGTTTTTT. Protein: CASSRFSAHTGELFF. Together with reference TRBV14 and TRBJ2-2, the CDR3 gives the full variable domain: EAGVTQFPSHSVIEKGQTVTLRCDPISGHDNLYWYRRVMGKEIKFLLHFVKESKQDESGMPNNRFLAERTGGTYSTLKVQPAELEDSGVYFCASSRFSAHTGELFFGEGSRLTVL.

The chain employs TRBV9 and TRBJ1-2, with D perhaps matching TRBD1 (5 bases). Trimming pared 4 bases from V and 0 bases from J, leaving 7 bases between. Germline V gives CDR1 SGDLS, CDR2 YYNGEE. There are 13 residues in the CDR3. Here the CDR3 DNA reads TGTGCCAGCAGCCCACAGGCTAACTATGGCTACACCTTC. Its protein product is CASSPQANYGYTF.

The chain joins TRBV27 to TRBJ2-7; 7 bases match TRBD1. Germline V CDR1 and CDR2: MNHEY, SMNVEV (reference sequence). V shed 3 bases, J shed 4 bases, and the junction held 6 bases outside the gene matches. The CDR3 is 14 residues long. The CDR3 DNA sequence: TGTGCCAGCAGTTTCCAGGGGGTCCAGTACGAGCAGTACTTC. Translated, it gives CASSFQGVQYEQYF.

The gene calls are TRBV6-1 and TRBJ2-1; D might be TRBD2 (5 bases). This CDR3 spans 15 amino acids. Germline values: CDR1 MNHNS, CDR2 SASEGT. V was pared by 1 base and J by 2 bases, with 9 bases between. The CDR3 here is CASSEGPGAYNEQFF. The CDR3 coding sequence is TGTGCCAGCAGTGAAGGCCCCGGGGCCTACAATGAGCAGTTCTTC.

The chain employs TRBV19 and TRBJ1-5; tentatively, D is TRBD1 (5 bases). CDR1 and CDR2 (germline): LNHDA, SQIVND (reference sequence). The CDR3 is made up of 19 amino acids. V lost 7 bases and J 2 bases, leaving 27 bases between the germline ends. The DNA of the CDR3 is TGTGCCAGTATGCCGTCGAAGGACATTGGAGATCTGGGCAATCAGCCCCAGCATTTT. Translation: CASMPSKDIGDLGNQPQHF.

Here the CDR3 DNA reads TGTGCCACCAGTGTCGGGACAGGGCTTAACACTGAAGCTTTCTTT. The encoded protein is CATSVGTGLNTEAFF. The rearrangement joins TRBV24-1 to TRBJ1-1, with TRBD1 matching 9 bases. Germline values: CDR1 KGHDR, CDR2 SFDVKD. This CDR3 contains 15 residues. V shed 5 bases, J shed 2 bases, and the junction held 5 bases outside the gene matches.

This chain uses TRBV6-5 with TRBJ1-4, with D possibly matching TRBD1 (5 bases). The CDR3 has 16 amino acids. CDR1 is MNHEY and CDR2 is SVGAGI in the germline V gene. The V end was cut by 0 bases, the J end by 8 bases, with 16 bases between. Written as DNA, the CDR3 is TGTGCCAGCAGTTACTCGCGGCAGGGTCCACGGGAAAAACTGTTTTTT. This translates into CASSYSRQGPREKLFF.

The J gene is TRBJ2-2, the V gene TRBV10-2, with 8 bases identical to TRBD2. The CDR3 covers 15 residues. Per the germline V gene, CDR1 is WSHSY and CDR2 is SAAADI. With 7 bases clipped from V and 9 bases from J, the junction kept 13 bases outside the gene matches. Here the CDR3 DNA reads TGCGCCAGCACCACTAGCGGAACGGGGAACCGGGAGCTGTTTTTT. It is translated as CASTTSGTGNRELFF.

The CDR3: CASSEDRQVGDTQYF. DNA of the CDR3: TGTGCCAGCAGTGAAGACCGACAGGTTGGGGATACGCAGTATTTT. This chain connects TRBV25-1 to TRBJ2-3; weak D call: TRBD1 (6 bases). Per the germline V gene, CDR1 is MGHDK and CDR2 is SYGVNS. The CDR3 is made up of 15 amino acids. With 2 bases removed from V and 6 bases from J, the gap between germline ends came to 15 bases.

This clone occurred once. This chain connects TRBV11-2 to TRBJ1-2; D unclear. Between the trimmed V and J ends, which lost 5 bases and 4 bases, there was a span of 17 bases. The CDR3 runs to 15 residues. The germline V gene encodes CDR1 SGHAT and CDR2 FQNNGV. The CDR3 bases are TGTGCCAGCAGCCAATACGTTCCGGGGATCTATGGCTACACCTTC. Residues: CASSQYVPGIYGYTF.

This chain uses TRBV7-9 with TRBJ1-1, with TRBD1 identical over 9 bases. The CDR3 is 15 amino acids. The V and J ends lost 4 bases and 1 base, in that order; junction bases with no gene match: 4. Germline CDR1 SEHNR, CDR2 FQNEAQ (reference sequence). The CDR3 region is CASSWDRAWNTEAFF. In DNA form, the CDR3 reads TGTGCCAGCAGCTGGGACAGGGCCTGGAACACTGAAGCTTTCTTT.

This clone was seen just once. The chain combines TRBV30 with TRBJ2-5; D possibly corresponds to TRBD1 (5 bases). The germline V gene encodes CDR1 GTSNPN and CDR2 SVGIG (reference sequence). With 3 bases removed from V and 5 bases from J, the gap between germline ends came to 16 bases. The CDR3 loop spans 14 amino acids. CDR3 sequence reads: CAWRAPGRGETQYF. The CDR3 DNA reads as TGTGCCTGGAGGGCCCCCGGTAGGGGTGAGACCCAGTACTTC.

This clone was detected only once. The chain uses TRBV7-8 and TRBJ2-1; D gene ambiguous. The V end was cut by 4 bases, the J end by 4 bases, with 17 bases between. CDR3 length: 16 amino acids. The germline V gene encodes CDR1 SGHVS and CDR2 FQNEAQ. The CDR3 spells CASSSIAEWIYNEQFF. DNA for the CDR3: TGTGCCAGCAGCTCAATAGCAGAGTGGATATACAATGAGCAGTTCTTC.

This clone has only one observation. The chain combines TRBV7-2 with TRBJ2-7; TRBD1 aligns across 9 bases. Germline CDR1 and CDR2: SGHTA and FQGNSA. The CDR3 consists of 13 residues. The trim removed 5 bases at V and 2 bases at J, leaving 1 base unmatched. The CDR3 DNA sequence: TGTGCCAGCAGCCACAGGGGGCCCTACGAGCAGTACTTC. It is translated as CASSHRGPYEQYF.

The chain is built from TRBV6-5 and TRBJ1-1; TRBD1 is a possible D gene (5 bases). The germline gives CDR1 MNHEY, CDR2 SVGAGI. The ends were cut back, 5 bases at V and 4 bases at J, with 11 bases in the middle. This CDR3 comprises 13 residues. CDR3 DNA: TGTGCCAGCAGTAAGACAGAGACCACTGAAGCTTTCTTT. This gives the protein CASSKTETTEAFF.

The chain has TRBV7-3 and TRBJ1-6; D is uncertain. The V end was cut by 1 base, the J end by 7 bases, with 11 bases between. Germline V gives CDR1 SGHTA, CDR2 FQGTGA. The CDR3 runs to 15 residues. CDR3 in amino acids: CASSLIGNGNSPLHF. The CDR3 DNA is TGTGCCAGCAGCTTAATTGGCAACGGGAATTCACCCCTCCACTTT.

J is TRBJ2-5 and V is TRBV5-6, with 11 nucleotides matching TRBD2. This CDR3 region has 15 residues. The trim removed 0 bases at V and 4 bases at J, leaving 2 bases unmatched. Looked up from germline, CDR1 is SGHDT and CDR2 is YYEEEE. In DNA form, the CDR3 reads TGTGCCAGCAGCTTGGGTAGCGGGAGGGTAGAGACCCAGTACTTC. Its protein product is CASSLGSGRVETQYF.

This clone was found once. This same CDR3 is encoded by further DNA sequences in the sample. V gene TRBV6-1 combines with J gene TRBJ2-7; D uncertain. With 3 bases removed from V and 1 base from J, the gap between germline ends came to 4 bases. The CDR3 loop spans 12 amino acids. Germline V gene data show CDR1 as MNHNS and CDR2 as SASEGT. The CDR3 is CASSDSSYEQYF. The CDR3 DNA follows: TGTGCCAGCAGTGACAGTTCCTACGAGCAGTACTTC.

CDR3 sequence: CASSATGYEQYF. The CDR3 nucleotides read TGTGCCAGCAGTGCCACAGGCTACGAGCAGTACTTC. J is TRBJ2-7 and V is TRBV27; possibly TRBD1 for D (5 bases). Trimming cost V 5 bases and J 3 bases, with 8 bases left between them. The CDR3 has 12 residues. The germline CDR1 and CDR2 sequences are MNHEY and SMNVEV (reference sequence).

The V gene is TRBV30, the J gene TRBJ2-4, with a weak D call TRBD1 (5 bases). CDR3 length equals 15 residues. The V end lost 2 bases, the J end lost 9 bases, and 20 bases lay between the germline ends. Germline loops: CDR1 GTSNPN, CDR2 SVGIG (reference sequence). The CDR3 DNA sequence: TGTGCCTGGAGTCAAGTGGTAGTCGGGCAGGGCATTCAGTACTTC. It is translated as CAWSQVVVGQGIQYF.

J is TRBJ2-1 and V is TRBV30, with 7 bases identical to TRBD2. The germline V gene has CDR1 GTSNPN and CDR2 SVGIG (reference sequence). The CDR3 contains 14 residues. Unmatched junction bases numbered 4, after V lost 3 bases and J lost 2 bases. For the CDR3, the DNA is TGTGCCTGGAGATCTAGCGGCACCTACAATGAGCAGTTCTTC. Translated: CAWRSSGTYNEQFF.

The genes are TRBV7-2 and TRBJ2-5; 7 bases are shared with TRBD1. Germline CDR1 reads SGHTA; CDR2 reads FQGNSA. Germline trimming cut 3 bases from V and 2 bases from J; bases unmatched to any gene: 0. There are 13 residues in the CDR3. DNA of the CDR3: TGTGCCAGCAGCTTGGGACAGCAAGAGACCCAGTACTTC. Its protein is CASSLGQQETQYF.

V gene TRBV12-1 combines with J gene TRBJ1-5; the table's D call TRBD1 went unverified against the DNA. TRBV12-1 corresponds to a pseudogene. This CDR3 is 17 amino acids long. CDR3 in DNA: TGTGCCAGCAGCGCACGGACAGGGAGTGTGAGCAATCAGCCCCAGCATTTT. Translating it yields CASSARTGSVSNQPQHF.

The chain links TRBV11-2 to TRBJ2-1; tentative D call: TRBD2 (7 bases). The CDR3 contains 16 residues. The V gene lost 7 bases and the J gene lost 0 bases, with 16 bases spanning the gap. CDR1 is SGHAT, CDR2 FQNNGV, per germline. The CDR3 DNA follows: TGTGCCAGCAAGGGGGTTGCGGGAGACTCCTACAATGAGCAGTTCTTC. This sequence encodes CASKGVAGDSYNEQFF.

CDR3 sequence reads: CASSAQPGFRGGELFF. CDR3 in DNA: TGTGCCAGCAGTGCCCAACCGGGTTTTCGAGGAGGGGAGCTGTTTTTT. The V gene is TRBV6-4, the J gene TRBJ2-2; D call uncertain. V lost 4 bases and J lost 8, with 20 bases in between. From germline, CDR1 is MRHNA and CDR2 SNTAGT. The CDR3 has 16 residues.

Here the CDR3 reads CASSPVLAGRGEQFF. The CDR3 nucleotides are TGTGCCAGCAGTCCCGTTTTAGCGGGACGGGGTGAGCAGTTCTTC. The gene calls are TRBV6-2 or TRBV6-3 and TRBJ2-1, with TRBD2 identical over 8 bases. The germline V gene has CDR1 MNHEY and CDR2 SVGEGT. Germline trimming cut 5 bases from V and 9 bases from J; bases unmatched to any gene: 12. CDR3 length: 15 residues.

J is TRBJ2-1 and V is TRBV29-1; maybe TRBD2 (6 bases). CDR1 and CDR2 (germline): SQVTM, ANQGSEA. This CDR3 contains 13 residues. The V end lost 6 bases, the J end lost 6 bases, and 15 bases lay between the germline ends. CDR3 region: CSVALADPNEQFF. As DNA, the CDR3 is TGCAGCGTCGCACTAGCAGACCCCAATGAGCAGTTCTTC.

The chain combines TRBV3-1 (or the pseudogene TRBV3-2) with TRBJ2-3; D gene uncertain. From germline, CDR1 is LGHDT and CDR2 YNNKEL (reference sequence). The CDR3 covers 13 residues. Trimming took 1 base from V and 2 from J, leaving 4 bases between them. CDR3 protein: CASSQVLTDTQYF. CDR3 bases: TGTGCCAGCAGCCAAGTCCTCACAGATACGCAGTATTTT.